Shown below are 3 T cell receptor beta chains from a single sample sequenced in a study of cytomegalovirus exposure and HLA in healthy donors. This PCR relied on a set of 60 Vbeta primers and 13 Jbeta primers. Generated by immunoSEQ multiplex PCR, the TCRdb table keeps only in-frame clones and is missing some. The repertoire consists of approximately 280,000 clones, with about 90% occurring once and the leading ten covering roughly 2%. The sample comprised PBMCs. Receptors were obtained from a woman between 18 and 29 years old in good health and CMV-seronegative.

This chain joins TRBV9 and TRBJ1-2, with D perhaps matching TRBD1 (5 bases). Per the germline V gene, CDR1 is SGDLS and CDR2 is YYNGEE. The CDR3 spans 15 residues. The V gene lost 0 bases and the J gene lost 2 bases, with 11 bases spanning the gap. CDR3 sequence: CASSVGRGENYGYTF. DNA for the CDR3: TGTGCCAGCAGCGTAGGTCGGGGGGAAAACTATGGCTACACCTTC.

The V gene is TRBV18, the J gene TRBJ1-3; D gene uncertain. From germline, CDR1 is KGHSH and CDR2 LQKENI. This CDR3 contains 16 residues. Trimming removed 3 bases from V and 0 bases from J, with 12 bases in between. The CDR3 DNA reads TGTGCCAGCTCACCGTATGAACGAGACTCTGGAAACACCATATATTTT. Protein: CASSPYERDSGNTIYF.

The V gene is TRBV12-2, the J gene TRBJ2-7; TRBD1 reflects the table's D call only, with no check against the DNA. TRBV12-2 is a known pseudogene. The CDR3 is made up of 16 amino acids. The DNA for the CDR3 is TGTGCAAGTCGCTTAGAAGGGGCCCCGTGCTCCTACGAGCAGTACTTC. It is translated as CASRLEGAPCSYEQYF.